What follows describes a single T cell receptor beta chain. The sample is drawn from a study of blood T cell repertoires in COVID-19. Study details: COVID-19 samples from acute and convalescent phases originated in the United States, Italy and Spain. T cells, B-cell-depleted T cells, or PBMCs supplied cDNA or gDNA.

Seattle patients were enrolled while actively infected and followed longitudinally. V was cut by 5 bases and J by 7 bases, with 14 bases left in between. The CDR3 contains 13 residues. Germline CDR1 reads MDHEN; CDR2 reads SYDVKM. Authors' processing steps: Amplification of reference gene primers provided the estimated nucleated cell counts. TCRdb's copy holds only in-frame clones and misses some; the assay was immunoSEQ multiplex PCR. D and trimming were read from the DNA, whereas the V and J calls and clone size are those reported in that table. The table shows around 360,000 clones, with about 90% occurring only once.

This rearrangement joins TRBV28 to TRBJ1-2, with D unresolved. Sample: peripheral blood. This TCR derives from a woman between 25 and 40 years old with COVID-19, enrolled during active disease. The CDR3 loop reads CASSQTRPGGYTF. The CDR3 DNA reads TGTGCCAGCAGTCAAACCCGTCCGGGTGGCTACACCTTC.